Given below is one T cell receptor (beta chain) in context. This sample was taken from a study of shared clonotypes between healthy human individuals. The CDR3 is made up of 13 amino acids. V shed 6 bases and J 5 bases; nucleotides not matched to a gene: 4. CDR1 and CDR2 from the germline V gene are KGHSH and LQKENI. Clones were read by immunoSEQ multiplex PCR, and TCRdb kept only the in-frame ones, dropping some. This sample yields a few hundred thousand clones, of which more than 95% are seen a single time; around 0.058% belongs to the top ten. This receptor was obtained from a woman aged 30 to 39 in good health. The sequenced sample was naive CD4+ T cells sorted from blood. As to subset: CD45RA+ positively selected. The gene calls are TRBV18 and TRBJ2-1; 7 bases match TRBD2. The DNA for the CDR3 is TGTGCCAGCTCGGCGGGAGTAAACAATGAGCAGTTCTTC. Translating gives CASSAGVNNEQFF.